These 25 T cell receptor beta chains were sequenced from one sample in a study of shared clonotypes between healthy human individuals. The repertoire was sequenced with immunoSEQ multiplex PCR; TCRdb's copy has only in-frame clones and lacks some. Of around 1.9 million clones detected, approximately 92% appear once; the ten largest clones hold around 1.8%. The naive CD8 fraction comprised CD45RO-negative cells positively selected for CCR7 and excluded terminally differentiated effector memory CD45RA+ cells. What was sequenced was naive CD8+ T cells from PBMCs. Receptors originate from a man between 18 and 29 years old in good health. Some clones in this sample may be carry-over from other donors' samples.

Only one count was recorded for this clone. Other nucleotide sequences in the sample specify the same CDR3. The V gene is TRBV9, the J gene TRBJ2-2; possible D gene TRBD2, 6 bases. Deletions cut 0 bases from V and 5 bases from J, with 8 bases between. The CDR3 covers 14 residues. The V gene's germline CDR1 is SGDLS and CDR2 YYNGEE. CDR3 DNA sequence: TGTGCCAGCAGCGTAGGGGGAGGAACCGGGGAGCTGTTTTTT. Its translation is CASSVGGGTGELFF.

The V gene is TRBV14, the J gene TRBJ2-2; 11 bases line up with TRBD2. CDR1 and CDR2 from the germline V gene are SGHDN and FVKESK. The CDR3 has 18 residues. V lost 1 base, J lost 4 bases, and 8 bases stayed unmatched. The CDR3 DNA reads TGTGCCAGCAGCCAAGGAGCGGGACTAGCGGAGATCACCGGGGAGCTGTTTTTT. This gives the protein CASSQGAGLAEITGELFF.

Here the CDR3 reads CASRSLPPNYGYTF. The CDR3, as DNA: TGTGCCAGCAGATCCCTACCTCCTAACTATGGCTACACCTTC. This rearrangement joins TRBV27 to TRBJ1-2; D gene unclear. This CDR3 region has 14 residues. Per germline, CDR1 MNHEY and CDR2 SMNVEV (reference sequence). The V gene lost 6 bases and the J gene lost 0 bases, with 11 bases spanning the gap.

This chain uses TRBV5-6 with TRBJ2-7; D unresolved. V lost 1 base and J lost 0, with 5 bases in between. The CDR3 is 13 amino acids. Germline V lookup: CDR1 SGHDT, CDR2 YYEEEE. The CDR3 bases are TGTGCCAGCAGCTTGTACGTCTCCTACGAGCAGTACTTC. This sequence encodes CASSLYVSYEQYF.

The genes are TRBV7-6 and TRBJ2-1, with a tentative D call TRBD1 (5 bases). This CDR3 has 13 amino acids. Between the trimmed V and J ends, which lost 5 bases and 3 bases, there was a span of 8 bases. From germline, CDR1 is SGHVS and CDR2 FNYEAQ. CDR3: CASSRQNYNEQFF. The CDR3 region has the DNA TGTGCCAGCAGCCGACAGAACTACAATGAGCAGTTCTTC. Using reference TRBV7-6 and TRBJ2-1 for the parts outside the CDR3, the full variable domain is GAGVSQSPRYKVTKRGQDVALRCDPISGHVSLYWYRQALGQGPEFLTYFNYEAQQDKSGLPNDRFSAERPEGSISTLTIQRTEQRDSAMYRCASSRQNYNEQFFGPGTRLTVL.

This chain's CDR3 is CASSLYNTEAFF. In DNA form, the CDR3 reads TGTGCCAGCAGCCTCTACAACACTGAAGCTTTCTTT. The V gene is TRBV4-2, the J gene TRBJ1-1; no clear D gene. Trimming took off 4 bases at V and 2 bases at J, with 5 bases between the two ends. The germline V gene encodes CDR1 LGHNA and CDR2 YNFKEQ. The CDR3 is 12 amino acids.

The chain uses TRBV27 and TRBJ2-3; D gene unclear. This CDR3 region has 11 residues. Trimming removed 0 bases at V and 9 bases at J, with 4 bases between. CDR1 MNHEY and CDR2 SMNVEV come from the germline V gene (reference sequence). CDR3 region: CASSLSGTQYF. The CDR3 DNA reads TGTGCCAGCAGTTTATCGGGGACGCAGTATTTT.

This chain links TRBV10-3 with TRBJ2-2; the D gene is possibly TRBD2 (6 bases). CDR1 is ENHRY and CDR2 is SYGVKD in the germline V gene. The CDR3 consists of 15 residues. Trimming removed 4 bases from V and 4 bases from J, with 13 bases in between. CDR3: CAISGASEFTGELFF. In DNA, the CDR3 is TGTGCCATCAGTGGGGCTAGCGAGTTCACCGGGGAGCTGTTTTTT.

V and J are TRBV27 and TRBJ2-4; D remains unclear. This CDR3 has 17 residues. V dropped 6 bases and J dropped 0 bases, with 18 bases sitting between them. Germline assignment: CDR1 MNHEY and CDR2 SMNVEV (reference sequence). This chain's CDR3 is CASRDLESPLAKNIQYF. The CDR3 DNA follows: TGTGCCAGCAGGGATTTAGAGTCACCTTTAGCCAAAAACATTCAGTACTTC.

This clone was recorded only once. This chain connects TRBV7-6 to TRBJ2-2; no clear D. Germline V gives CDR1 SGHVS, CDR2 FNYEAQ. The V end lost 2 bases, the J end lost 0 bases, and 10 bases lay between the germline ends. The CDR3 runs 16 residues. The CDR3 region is CASSLSERPNTGELFF. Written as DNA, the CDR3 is TGTGCCAGCAGCTTATCTGAGCGTCCGAACACCGGGGAGCTGTTTTTT. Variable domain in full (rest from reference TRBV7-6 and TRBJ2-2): GAGVSQSPRYKVTKRGQDVALRCDPISGHVSLYWYRQALGQGPEFLTYFNYEAQQDKSGLPNDRFSAERPEGSISTLTIQRTEQRDSAMYRCASSLSERPNTGELFFGEGSRLTVL.

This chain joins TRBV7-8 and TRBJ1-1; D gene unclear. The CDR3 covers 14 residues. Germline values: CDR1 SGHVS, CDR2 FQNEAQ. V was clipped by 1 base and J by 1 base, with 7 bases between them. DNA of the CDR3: TGTGCCAGCAGCTTAGTGTCTGAGAACACTGAAGCTTTCTTT. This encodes CASSLVSENTEAFF.

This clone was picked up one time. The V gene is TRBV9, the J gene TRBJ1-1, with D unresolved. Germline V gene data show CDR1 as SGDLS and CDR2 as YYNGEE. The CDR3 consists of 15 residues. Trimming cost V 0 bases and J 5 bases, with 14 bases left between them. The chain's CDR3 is CASSVEPGVWTEAFF. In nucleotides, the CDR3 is TGTGCCAGCAGCGTAGAACCGGGCGTATGGACTGAAGCTTTCTTT. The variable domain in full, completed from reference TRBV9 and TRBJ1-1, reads DSGVTQTPKHLITATGQRVTLRCSPRSGDLSVYWYQQSLDQGLQFLIQYYNGEERAKGNILERFSAQQFPDLHSELNLSSLELGDSALYFCASSVEPGVWTEAFFGQGTRLTVV.

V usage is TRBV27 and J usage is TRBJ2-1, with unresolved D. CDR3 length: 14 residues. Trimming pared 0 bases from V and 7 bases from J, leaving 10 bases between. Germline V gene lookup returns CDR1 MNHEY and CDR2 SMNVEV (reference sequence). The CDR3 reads CASSLSAVRNEQFF. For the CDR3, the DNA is TGTGCCAGCAGTTTATCGGCAGTTCGTAATGAGCAGTTCTTC.

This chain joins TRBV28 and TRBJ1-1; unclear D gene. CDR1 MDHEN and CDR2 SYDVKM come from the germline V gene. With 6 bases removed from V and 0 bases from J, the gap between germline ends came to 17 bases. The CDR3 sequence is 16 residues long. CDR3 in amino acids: CASSLASPALNTEAFF. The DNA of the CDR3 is TGTGCCAGCAGCCTAGCGTCCCCCGCACTGAACACTGAAGCTTTCTTT.

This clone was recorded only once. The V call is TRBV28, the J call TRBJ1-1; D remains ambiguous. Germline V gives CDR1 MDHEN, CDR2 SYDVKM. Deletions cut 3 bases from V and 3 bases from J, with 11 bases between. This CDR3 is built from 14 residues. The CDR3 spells CASSFIGVDTEAFF. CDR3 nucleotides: TGTGCCAGCAGTTTCATAGGTGTAGACACTGAAGCTTTCTTT. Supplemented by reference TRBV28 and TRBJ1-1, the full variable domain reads DVKVTQSSRYLVKRTGEKVFLECVQDMDHENMFWYRQDPGLGLRLIYFSYDVKMKEKGDIPEGYSVSREKKERFSLILESASTNQTSMYLCASSFIGVDTEAFFGQGTRLTVV.

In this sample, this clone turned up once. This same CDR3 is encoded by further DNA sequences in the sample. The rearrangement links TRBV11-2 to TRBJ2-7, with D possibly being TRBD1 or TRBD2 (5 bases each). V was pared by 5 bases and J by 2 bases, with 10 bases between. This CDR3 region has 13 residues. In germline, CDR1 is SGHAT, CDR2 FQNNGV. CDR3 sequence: CASSPGTPYEQYF. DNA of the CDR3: TGTGCCAGCAGCCCGGGGACCCCCTACGAGCAGTACTTC.

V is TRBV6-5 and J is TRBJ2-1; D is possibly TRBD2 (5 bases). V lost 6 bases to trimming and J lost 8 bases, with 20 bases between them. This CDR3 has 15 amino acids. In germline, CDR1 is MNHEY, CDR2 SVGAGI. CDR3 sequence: CASSPERRLGHEQFF. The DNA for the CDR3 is TGTGCCAGCAGCCCTGAGCGGAGGCTTGGCCATGAGCAGTTCTTC.

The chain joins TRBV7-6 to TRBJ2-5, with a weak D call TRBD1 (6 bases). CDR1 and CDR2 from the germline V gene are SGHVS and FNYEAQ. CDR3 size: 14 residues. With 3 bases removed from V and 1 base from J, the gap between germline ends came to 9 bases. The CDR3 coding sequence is TGTGCCAGCAGCTTGAACAGGGTCCAAGAGACCCAGTACTTC. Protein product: CASSLNRVQETQYF.

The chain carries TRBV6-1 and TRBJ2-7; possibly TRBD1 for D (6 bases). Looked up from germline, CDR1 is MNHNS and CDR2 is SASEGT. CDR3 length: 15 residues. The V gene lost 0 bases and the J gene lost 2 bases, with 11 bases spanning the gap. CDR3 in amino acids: CASSEALRQAYEQYF. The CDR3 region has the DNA TGTGCCAGCAGTGAAGCATTGCGACAGGCCTACGAGCAGTACTTC.

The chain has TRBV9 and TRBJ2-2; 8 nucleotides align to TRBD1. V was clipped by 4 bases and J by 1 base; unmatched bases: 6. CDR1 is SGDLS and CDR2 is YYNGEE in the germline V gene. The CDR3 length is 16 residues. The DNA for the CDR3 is TGTGCCAGCAGCCCCCGGACAGGGAGGAACACCGGGGAGCTGTTTTTT. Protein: CASSPRTGRNTGELFF.

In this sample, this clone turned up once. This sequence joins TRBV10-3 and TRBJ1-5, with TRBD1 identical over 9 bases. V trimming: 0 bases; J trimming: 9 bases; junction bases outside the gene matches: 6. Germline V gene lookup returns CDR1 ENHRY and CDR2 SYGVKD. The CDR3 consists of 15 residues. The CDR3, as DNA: TGTGCCATCAGTGAGTCGGGACAGGGAATGCTGCCCCAGCATTTT. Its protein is CAISESGQGMLPQHF.

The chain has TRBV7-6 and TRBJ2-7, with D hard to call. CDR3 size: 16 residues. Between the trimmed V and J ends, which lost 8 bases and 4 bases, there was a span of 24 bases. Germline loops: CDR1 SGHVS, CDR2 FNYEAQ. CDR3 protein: CASLPSPTLIGYEQYF. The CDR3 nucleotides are TGTGCCAGCCTTCCTTCCCCGACCCTGATTGGGTACGAGCAGTACTTC. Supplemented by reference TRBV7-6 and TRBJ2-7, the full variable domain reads GAGVSQSPRYKVTKRGQDVALRCDPISGHVSLYWYRQALGQGPEFLTYFNYEAQQDKSGLPNDRFSAERPEGSISTLTIQRTEQRDSAMYRCASLPSPTLIGYEQYFGPGTRLTVT.

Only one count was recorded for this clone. This CDR3 is CASSDSNNEQFF. The CDR3 coding sequence is TGTGCCAGCAGCGACAGTAACAATGAGCAGTTCTTC. The V call is TRBV2, the J call TRBJ2-1; D perhaps matches TRBD1 (5 bases). Trimming took off 6 bases at V and 5 bases at J, with 8 bases between the two ends. The CDR3 loop spans 12 amino acids. Germline values: CDR1 SNHLY, CDR2 FYNNEI.

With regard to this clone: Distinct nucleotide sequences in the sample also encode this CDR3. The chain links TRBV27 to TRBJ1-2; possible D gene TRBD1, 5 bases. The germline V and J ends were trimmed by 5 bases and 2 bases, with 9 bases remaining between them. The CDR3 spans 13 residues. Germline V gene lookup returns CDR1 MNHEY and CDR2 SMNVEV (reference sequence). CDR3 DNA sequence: TGTGCCAGCAGTCTGACAGCGAACTATGGCTACACCTTC. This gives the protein CASSLTANYGYTF.

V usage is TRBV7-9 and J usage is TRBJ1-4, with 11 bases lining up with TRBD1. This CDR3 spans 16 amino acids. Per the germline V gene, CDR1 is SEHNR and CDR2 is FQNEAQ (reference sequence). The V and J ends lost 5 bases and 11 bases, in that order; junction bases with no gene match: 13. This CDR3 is CASSPDRGPEIEKLFF. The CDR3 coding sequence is TGTGCCAGCAGCCCGGACAGGGGGCCCGAGATCGAGAAACTGTTTTTT.